The TCR beta chain described here comes from a study of shared clonotypes between healthy human individuals. Study at large: Sampling drew on donors who were a couple of women and a few men aged 18 to 49.

CD45RO+ cells plus CCR7-negative CD45RA+ TemRA cells formed CD8 memory. This clone was detected once. Antigen: not known. Repertoires were generated with immunoSEQ multiplex PCR, while TCRdb's copy carries only in-frame clones and drops some. The data contain approximately 100,000 clones, about 67% of them singletons. Regarding the study as a whole: Non-shared clonotypes were found to have lower generation probabilities than the clonotypes that were shared by all four of the sorted-subset donors.

The V end was cut by 2 bases, the J end by 3 bases, with 11 bases between. This CDR3 is 15 amino acids long. Germline CDR1 and CDR2: MDHEN and SYDVKM. The specimen was memory CD8+ T cells sorted from blood. The subset was: CD45RO+ cells pooled with CCR7-negative TemRA cells. V usage is TRBV28 and J usage is TRBJ2-1, with a possible D match to TRBD2 (5 bases). This receptor was identified in a woman aged 30 to 39 in good health. DNA for the CDR3: TGTGCCAGCAGTTTAGTAGCTAGCCACTACAATGAGCAGTTCTTC. It yields the protein CASSLVASHYNEQFF.